Each of the 31 T cell receptor beta chains below was sequenced from the same sample in a study of blood T cell repertoires in COVID-19. The data were produced by immunoSEQ multiplex PCR, yet TCRdb's version contains in-frame clones alone and is incomplete. In the table there are around 97,000 clones, about 86% of which are singletons. The specimen was peripheral blood. The receptors were gathered from a human donor in a cohort sampled during active COVID-19.

The chain employs TRBV5-4 and TRBJ1-1, with 7 bases that match TRBD1. CDR1 is SGHNT, CDR2 YYREEE, per germline (reference sequence). This CDR3 is built from 14 residues. The J segment lost 5 bases and the V segment lost 4 bases, leaving 8 bases of the junction unmatched. In DNA form, the CDR3 reads TGTGCCAGCAGCCTACTCGACAGGGTGACTGAAGCTTTCTTT. Encoded protein: CASSLLDRVTEAFF.

The chain links TRBV7-2 to TRBJ2-7; tentatively, D is TRBD1 (5 bases). With 5 bases removed from V and 2 bases from J, the gap between germline ends came to 10 bases. The CDR3 runs to 13 residues. Per the germline V gene, CDR1 is SGHTA and CDR2 is FQGNSA. CDR3 loop: CASSPRVTYEQYF. CDR3 coding DNA: TGTGCCAGCAGCCCCAGGGTAACCTACGAGCAGTACTTC.

The chain uses TRBV24-1 and TRBJ2-2; the match to TRBD1 covers 8 bases. The germline V gene has CDR1 KGHDR and CDR2 SFDVKD. The CDR3 is 16 amino acids. The trim removed 4 bases at V and 2 bases at J, leaving 5 bases unmatched. The CDR3 reads CATSEAQGANTGELFF. In DNA, the CDR3 is TGTGCCACCAGTGAAGCCCAGGGGGCTAACACCGGGGAGCTGTTTTTT.

This chain joins TRBV28 and TRBJ1-5; D is possibly TRBD1 (5 bases). The CDR3 loop spans 14 amino acids. CDR1 and CDR2 (germline): MDHEN, SYDVKM. Trimming removed 7 bases at V and 4 bases at J, with 14 bases between. The CDR3 reads CASNKSGGNQPQHF. The CDR3 nucleotides read TGTGCCAGCAACAAATCGGGGGGGAATCAGCCCCAGCATTTT. The full variable domain, completed using reference TRBV28 and TRBJ1-5, is DVKVTQSSRYLVKRTGEKVFLECVQDMDHENMFWYRQDPGLGLRLIYFSYDVKMKEKGDIPEGYSVSREKKERFSLILESASTNQTSMYLCASNKSGGNQPQHFGDGTRLSIL.

This chain joins TRBV6-5 and TRBJ1-2; TRBD1 matches at 7 bases. This CDR3 spans 12 amino acids. Germline V CDR1 and CDR2: MNHEY, SVGAGI. The trim removed 6 bases at V and 4 bases at J, leaving 2 bases unmatched. The CDR3 is CASRDRIYGYTF. The CDR3 region has the DNA TGTGCCAGCAGGGACAGGATCTATGGCTACACCTTC.

The chain combines TRBV9 with TRBJ2-1; the match to TRBD1 covers 9 bases. Per germline, CDR1 SGDLS and CDR2 YYNGEE. The CDR3 is made up of 15 amino acids. The V and J ends lost 1 base and 5 bases, in that order; junction bases with no gene match: 4. The CDR3 spells CASSVTGGLNNEQFF. The CDR3 DNA sequence: TGTGCCAGCAGCGTAACAGGGGGCCTGAACAATGAGCAGTTCTTC.

V is TRBV18 and J is TRBJ2-7; 12 nucleotides match TRBD2. The junction had 1 base not matched to a gene; V was cut back by 3 bases and J by 4 bases. Germline V gene lookup returns CDR1 KGHSH and CDR2 LQKENI. The CDR3 sequence is 14 residues long. The CDR3 DNA is TGTGCCAGCTCACCCGGGACTAGCGGGTACGAGCAGTACTTC. Translating it yields CASSPGTSGYEQYF.

The chain employs TRBV3-1 (or the pseudogene TRBV3-2) and TRBJ2-1; TRBD1 agrees at 12 bases. Germline CDR1 reads LGHDT; CDR2 reads YNNKEL (reference sequence). V was clipped by 5 bases and J by 7 bases; unmatched bases: 6. This CDR3 has 15 residues. CDR3 in amino acids: CASSYRDRGRNEQFF. The CDR3, as DNA: TGTGCCAGCAGCTACCGGGACAGGGGGCGAAATGAGCAGTTCTTC.

The V call is TRBV27, the J call TRBJ2-7, with D perhaps matching TRBD2 (5 bases). The CDR3 spans 14 residues. V was clipped by 4 bases and J by 3 bases, with 13 bases between them. CDR1 is MNHEY, CDR2 SMNVEV, per germline (reference sequence). Written as DNA, the CDR3 is TGTGCCAGCAGTTCCTTCCAGAGGGTCTACGAGCAGTACTTC. It specifies CASSSFQRVYEQYF.

The rearrangement links TRBV11-3 to TRBJ2-1; possibly TRBD2 for D (5 bases). Trimming stripped 1 base from V and 8 bases from J, with 15 bases between. The length of the CDR3 is 15 residues. CDR1 SGHNT and CDR2 YENEEA come from the germline V gene. CDR3 nucleotides: TGTGCCAGCAGCTTAGTAGGGAGCGGAAAAGATGAGCAGTTCTTC. It encodes CASSLVGSGKDEQFF.

V and J are TRBV7-9 and TRBJ2-5; D not resolved. Germline lookup yields CDR1 SEHNR and CDR2 FQNEAQ (reference sequence). The CDR3 consists of 12 residues. V was pared by 5 bases and J by 2 bases, with 6 bases between. In DNA form, the CDR3 reads TGTGCCAGCAGCCGTCTTCAAGAGACCCAGTACTTC. It yields the protein CASSRLQETQYF.

The chain uses TRBV19 and TRBJ2-7, with 9 nucleotides matching TRBD2. The CDR3 extends over 13 amino acids. V shed 4 bases and J 2 bases; nucleotides not matched to a gene: 0. CDR1 and CDR2 from the germline V gene are LNHDA and SQIVND (reference sequence). The CDR3, as DNA: TGTGCCAGTAGTAGCGGGGGGGCCTACGAGCAGTACTTC. It encodes CASSSGGAYEQYF.

J is TRBJ2-2 and V is TRBV5-1; 7 nucleotides match TRBD2. This CDR3 comprises 15 residues. Germline CDR1 is SGHRS and CDR2 is YFSETQ. J lost 2 bases, V lost 4 bases, and 5 bases had no gene match. CDR3 region: CASSPGLSNTGELFF. The CDR3 nucleotides read TGCGCCAGCAGCCCGGGACTATCAAACACCGGGGAGCTGTTTTTT. The whole variable domain, filled in from reference TRBV5-1 and TRBJ2-2, reads KAGVTQTPRYLIKTRGQQVTLSCSPISGHRSVSWYQQTPGQGLQFLFEYFSETQRNKGNFPGRFSGRQFSNSRSEMNVSTLELGDSALYLCASSPGLSNTGELFFGEGSRLTVL.

The chain has TRBV19 and TRBJ1-1, with D tentatively TRBD1 (6 bases). CDR1 is LNHDA, CDR2 SQIVND, per germline (reference sequence). This CDR3 contains 13 residues. The V and J ends lost 5 bases and 4 bases respectively, with 11 bases between them. The CDR3 reads CASSEGVSTEAFF. CDR3 sequence (DNA): TGTGCCAGTAGTGAGGGGGTGAGCACTGAAGCTTTCTTT.

The chain has TRBV7-2 and TRBJ2-2, with D possibly being TRBD2 (5 bases). V shed 0 bases and J shed 8 bases, with 13 bases lying between them. The CDR3 has 15 residues. Germline assignment: CDR1 SGHTA and CDR2 FQGNSA. Written as DNA, the CDR3 is TGTGCCAGCAGCTTAGCGGGAGTCTTAACGGGGGAGCTGTTTTTT. It codes for CASSLAGVLTGELFF.

The chain couples TRBV5-6 to TRBJ1-1, with D perhaps matching TRBD1 (6 bases). The CDR3 consists of 16 residues. Trimming removed 0 bases from V and 5 bases from J, with 17 bases in between. CDR1 is SGHDT and CDR2 is YYEEEE in the germline V gene. The CDR3 nucleotides are TGTGCCAGCAGCTTGGTGGGTCAGGGGATAGGGACTGAAGCTTTCTTT. This encodes CASSLVGQGIGTEAFF.

In its sample, this clone was seen once. The chain carries TRBV24-1 and TRBJ2-2; D possibly corresponds to TRBD2 (7 bases). The CDR3 is made up of 17 amino acids. Germline V CDR1 and CDR2: KGHDR, SFDVKD. Deletions cut 3 bases from V and 6 bases from J, with 19 bases between. For the CDR3, the DNA is TGTGCCACCAGTGATCGGGGGGCGCAGGACGGAGCCGGGGAGCTGTTTTTT. It encodes CATSDRGAQDGAGELFF.

The J gene is TRBJ2-7, the V gene TRBV10-1; TRBD1 matches at 10 bases. This CDR3 has 15 amino acids. From germline, CDR1 is WNHNN and CDR2 SYGVQD (reference sequence). V was pared by 3 bases and J by 5 bases, with 7 bases of the junction left unmatched. As DNA, the CDR3 is TGCGCCAGCAGTGAAGCTGGGACAGGGGTCAACGAGCAGTACTTC. Its protein product is CASSEAGTGVNEQYF.

The V gene is TRBV5-1, the J gene TRBJ2-7; a weak D match, TRBD1 (6 bases). V was trimmed by 0 bases and J by 3 bases, leaving 10 bases between them. The germline gives CDR1 SGHRS, CDR2 YFSETQ. The CDR3 loop spans 14 amino acids. The CDR3 here is CASSLDRVDYEQYF. CDR3 DNA: TGCGCCAGCAGCTTGGACAGGGTGGACTACGAGCAGTACTTC.

CDR3 nucleotides: TGTGCCAGCAGCCTAGGGACAGCTACTGGGCCCCAGCATTTT. It yields the protein CASSLGTATGPQHF. The rearrangement joins TRBV5-6 to TRBJ1-5; 7 positions agree with TRBD1. In germline, CDR1 is SGHDT, CDR2 YYEEEE. The CDR3 has 14 amino acids. The junction had 10 bases not matched to a gene; V was cut back by 4 bases and J by 9 bases.

The chain joins TRBV19 to TRBJ1-1, with TRBD1 matching over 7 bases. With V trimmed by 4 bases and J by 5 bases, 7 bases remained unmatched. This CDR3 region has 14 residues. Germline-derived CDR1 and CDR2 are LNHDA and SQIVND (reference sequence). CDR3 sequence reads: CASSTNRGMTEAFF. CDR3 DNA sequence: TGTGCCAGTAGTACCAACAGGGGTATGACTGAAGCTTTCTTT.

V is TRBV11-2 and J is TRBJ2-7, with 11 positions matching TRBD2. The CDR3 runs to 14 residues. In germline, CDR1 is SGHAT, CDR2 FQNNGV. Losses at the gene ends were 0 bases for V and 5 bases for J; bases not matched to a gene: 0. CDR3 coding DNA: TGTGCCAGCAGCTTAGAACTAGCGGGGGACGAGCAGTACTTC. Residues: CASSLELAGDEQYF.

The chain couples TRBV27 to TRBJ1-4; TRBD1 is a possible D gene (6 bases). V dropped 6 bases and J dropped 5 bases, with 13 bases sitting between them. Germline V gene data show CDR1 as MNHEY and CDR2 as SMNVEV (reference sequence). This CDR3 is built from 14 residues. CDR3 nucleotide sequence: TGTGCCAGCAGGGGGACAACAGGCAATGAAAAACTGTTTTTT. It translates to CASRGTTGNEKLFF.

The chain carries TRBV3-1 (or the pseudogene TRBV3-2) and TRBJ1-2; D is undetermined. The V gene's germline CDR1 is LGHDT and CDR2 YNNKEL (reference sequence). The CDR3 sequence is 14 residues long. V was cut by 1 base and J by 4 bases, with 10 bases left in between. The CDR3 is CASSQGGWLYGYTF. The CDR3 bases are TGTGCCAGCAGCCAAGGCGGGTGGCTCTATGGCTACACCTTC.

V gene TRBV29-1 combines with J gene TRBJ2-7, with a possible D match to TRBD1 (5 bases). The germline V gene encodes CDR1 SQVTM and CDR2 ANQGSEA. Between the trimmed V and J ends, which lost 7 bases and 4 bases, there was a span of 17 bases. The CDR3 has 13 amino acids. The DNA of the CDR3 is TGCAGCGCCACGGCCCAGGGTGGGTACGAGCAGTACTTC. Its translation: CSATAQGGYEQYF.

The chain links TRBV7-9 to TRBJ1-6; TRBD1 agrees at 8 bases. The CDR3 totals 15 residues. Trimming at V came to 0 bases and at J to 7 bases, leaving 2 bases not matched to a gene. Germline-derived CDR1 and CDR2 are SEHNR and FQNEAQ (reference sequence). The CDR3 region is CASSLARGRNSPLHF. The CDR3 nucleotides are TGTGCCAGCAGCTTAGCCAGGGGGCGGAATTCACCCCTCCACTTT.

The chain recombines TRBV28 with TRBJ2-7; TRBD1 agrees at 9 bases. This CDR3 comprises 17 residues. CDR1 MDHEN and CDR2 SYDVKM come from the germline V gene. Losses at the gene ends were 4 bases for V and 0 bases for J; bases not matched to a gene: 10. The CDR3 sequence: CASSSREGTGSSYEQYF. DNA of the CDR3: TGTGCCAGCAGTTCTCGGGAAGGGACAGGGAGCTCCTACGAGCAGTACTTC.

The rearrangement links TRBV19 to TRBJ1-1, with a possible D match to TRBD1 (6 bases). The CDR3 has 14 residues. Germline V CDR1 and CDR2: LNHDA, SQIVND (reference sequence). The V end lost 3 bases, the J end lost 5 bases, and 13 bases lay between the germline ends. In DNA form, the CDR3 reads TGTGCCAGTAGTATCACCAGGGGCTGGACTGAAGCTTTCTTT. Amino acid sequence: CASSITRGWTEAFF.

The V and J genes are TRBV4-3 and TRBJ2-3; D not resolved. Trimming pared 0 bases from V and 6 bases from J, leaving 7 bases between. CDR3 length equals 13 residues. Germline V gene sequence: CDR1 LGHNA, CDR2 YSLEER. CDR3 residues: CASSQELLDTQYF. For the CDR3, the DNA is TGCGCCAGCAGCCAAGAATTATTGGATACGCAGTATTTT.

A single count supports this clone. The gene calls are TRBV5-4 and TRBJ1-1, with a tentative D call TRBD1 (5 bases). The CDR3 length is 14 residues. V gave up 1 base and J gave up 5 bases, with 12 bases separating them. Germline assignment: CDR1 SGHNT and CDR2 YYREEE (reference sequence). The CDR3 nucleotides are TGTGCCAGCAGCTTGATTCAGGGTACTACTGAAGCTTTCTTT. It is translated as CASSLIQGTTEAFF.

The J gene is TRBJ1-5, the V gene TRBV7-2, with D maybe TRBD1 (5 bases). The CDR3 covers 15 residues. CDR1 SGHTA and CDR2 FQGNSA come from the germline V gene. V lost 6 bases to trimming and J lost 6 bases, with 18 bases between them. CDR3 in DNA: TGTGCCAGCAGTTTTGATGGGGCTGCCGGTCAGCCCCAGCATTTT. Protein sequence: CASSFDGAAGQPQHF.